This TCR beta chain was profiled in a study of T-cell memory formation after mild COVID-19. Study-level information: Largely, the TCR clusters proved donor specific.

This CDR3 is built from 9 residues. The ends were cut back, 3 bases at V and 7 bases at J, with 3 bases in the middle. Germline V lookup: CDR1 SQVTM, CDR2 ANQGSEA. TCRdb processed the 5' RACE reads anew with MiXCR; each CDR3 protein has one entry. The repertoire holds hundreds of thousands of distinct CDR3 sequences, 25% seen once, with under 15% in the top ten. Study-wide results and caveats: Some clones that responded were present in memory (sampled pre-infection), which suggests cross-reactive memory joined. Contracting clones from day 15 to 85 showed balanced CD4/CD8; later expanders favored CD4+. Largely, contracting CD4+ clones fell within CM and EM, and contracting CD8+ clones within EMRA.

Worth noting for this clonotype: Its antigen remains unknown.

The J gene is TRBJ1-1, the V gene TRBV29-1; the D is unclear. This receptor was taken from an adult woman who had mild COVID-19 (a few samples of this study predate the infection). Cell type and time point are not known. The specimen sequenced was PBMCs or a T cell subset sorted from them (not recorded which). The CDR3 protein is CSVEFEAFF. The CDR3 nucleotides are TGCAGCGTTGAGTTTGAAGCTTTCTTT.